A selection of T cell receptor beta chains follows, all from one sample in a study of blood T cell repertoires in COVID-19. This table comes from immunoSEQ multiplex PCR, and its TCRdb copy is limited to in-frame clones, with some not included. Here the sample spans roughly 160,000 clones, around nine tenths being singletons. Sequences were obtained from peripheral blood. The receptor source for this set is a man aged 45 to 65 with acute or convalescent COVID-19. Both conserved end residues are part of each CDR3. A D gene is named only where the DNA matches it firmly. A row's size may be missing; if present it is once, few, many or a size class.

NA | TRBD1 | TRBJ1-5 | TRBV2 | CASTRDRGGNQPQHF | TGTGCCAGCACCAGGGACAGGGGTGGCAATCAGCCCCAGCATTTT
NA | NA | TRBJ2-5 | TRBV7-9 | CASSSRLGLYQETQYF | TGTGCCAGCAGCTCTAGACTAGGATTGTACCAAGAGACCCAGTACTTC
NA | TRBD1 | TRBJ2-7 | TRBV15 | CATSTRDRGNYEQYF | TGTGCCACCAGCACCCGGGACAGGGGAAATTACGAGCAGTACTTC
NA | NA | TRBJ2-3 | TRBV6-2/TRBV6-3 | CASSSRTSTDTQYF | TGTGCCAGCAGTTCTAGGACTAGCACAGATACGCAGTATTTT
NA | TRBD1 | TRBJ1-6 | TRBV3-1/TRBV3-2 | CASSLGTANSPLHF | TGTGCCAGCAGCCTGGGGACAGCCAATTCACCCCTCCACTTT
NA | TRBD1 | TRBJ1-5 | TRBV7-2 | CASSPRVGQGTLQPQHF | TGTGCCAGCAGCCCAAGGGTTGGACAGGGGACTCTTCAGCCCCAGCATTTT
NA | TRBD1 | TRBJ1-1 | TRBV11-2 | CASSLGLTGGAEAFF | TGTGCCAGCAGCTTAGGACTTACAGGGGGCGCTGAAGCTTTCTTT
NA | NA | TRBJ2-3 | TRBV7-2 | CASSLARGSDTQYF | TGTGCCAGCAGCTTAGCAAGGGGGTCAGATACGCAGTATTTT
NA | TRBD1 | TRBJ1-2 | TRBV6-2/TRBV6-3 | CASSYPGPGGVPANYGYTF | TGTGCCAGCAGTTACCCGGGGCCAGGGGGCGTTCCAGCTAACTATGGCTACACCTTC
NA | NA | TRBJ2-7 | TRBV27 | CASSFKRQGIIFPYEQYF | TGTGCCAGCAGTTTTAAGAGGCAGGGGATCATATTTCCCTACGAGCAGTACTTC
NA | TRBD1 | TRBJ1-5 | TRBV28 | CASSLAGGSNQPQHF | TGTGCCAGCAGTTTGGCAGGGGGTAGCAATCAGCCCCAGCATTTT
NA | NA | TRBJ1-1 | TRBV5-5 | CASSMTGGTEAFF | TGTGCCAGCAGCATGACAGGTGGTACTGAAGCTTTCTTT
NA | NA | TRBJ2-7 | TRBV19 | CASSREFDEQYF | TGTGCCAGTAGTAGGGAGTTTGACGAGCAGTACTTC
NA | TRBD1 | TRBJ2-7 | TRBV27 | CASSFRDRGAYEQYF | TGTGCCAGCAGTTTCCGGGACAGGGGAGCCTACGAGCAGTACTTC
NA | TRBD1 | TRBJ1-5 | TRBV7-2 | CASSSDRPSNQPQHF | TGTGCCAGCAGCTCGGACAGGCCGAGCAATCAGCCCCAGCATTTT
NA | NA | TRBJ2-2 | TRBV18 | CASSPNRNTGELFF | TGTGCCAGCTCACCAAACAGGAACACCGGGGAGCTGTTTTTT
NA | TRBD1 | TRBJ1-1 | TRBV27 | CASTPMWTGGLKTEAFF | TGTGCCAGCACCCCGATGTGGACAGGGGGTTTGAAAACTGAAGCTTTCTTT
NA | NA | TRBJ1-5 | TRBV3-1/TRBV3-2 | CASSQTGMDQPQHF | TGTGCCAGCAGCCAAACAGGGATGGATCAGCCCCAGCATTTT
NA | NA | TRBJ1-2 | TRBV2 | CASSEGSRGDYGYTF | TGTGCCAGCAGTGAAGGGTCGCGCGGCGACTATGGCTACACCTTC
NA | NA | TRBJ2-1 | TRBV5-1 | CASSADREQFF | TGCGCCAGCAGCGCGGACAGAGAGCAGTTCTTC
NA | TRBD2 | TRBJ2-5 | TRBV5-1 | CASSSPTSGRAKETQYF | TGCGCCAGCAGCTCCCCCACTAGCGGGAGGGCCAAAGAGACCCAGTACTTC
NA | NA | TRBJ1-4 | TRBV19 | CASSIRTALGNEKLFF | TGTGCCAGTAGTATACGGACAGCTCTAGGTAATGAAAAACTGTTTTTT
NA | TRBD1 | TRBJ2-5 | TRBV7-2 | CASSRTGTGSVSVTQYF | TGTGCCAGCAGCCGTACCGGGACAGGGAGCGTCAGTGTGACCCAGTACTTC
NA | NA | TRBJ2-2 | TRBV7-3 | CASSPTGNTGELFF | TGTGCCAGCAGCCCGACTGGGAACACCGGGGAGCTGTTTTTT
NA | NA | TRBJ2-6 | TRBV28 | CASSAYAGANVLTF | TGTGCCAGCAGTGCGTACGCGGGGGCCAACGTCCTGACTTTC
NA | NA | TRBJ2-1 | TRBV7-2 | CASSFNQYNEQFF | TGTGCCAGCAGCTTTAATCAGTACAATGAGCAGTTCTTC
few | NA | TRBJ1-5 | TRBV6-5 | CASRGLQEPQHF | TGTGCCAGCAGAGGGTTACAGGAGCCCCAGCATTTT
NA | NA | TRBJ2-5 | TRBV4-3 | CASSQDGQGGETQYF | TGCGCCAGCAGCCAAGATGGCCAGGGAGGAGAGACCCAGTACTTC
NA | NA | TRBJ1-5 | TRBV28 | CATKRGRSGYQPQHF | TGTGCCACAAAGCGGGGGCGTTCTGGTTATCAGCCCCAGCATTTT
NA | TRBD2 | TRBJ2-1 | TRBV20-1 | CSASNPAGGNEQFF | TGCAGTGCTAGTAATCCAGCGGGAGGAAATGAGCAGTTCTTC
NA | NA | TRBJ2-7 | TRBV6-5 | CASSYTTGTHEQYF | TGTGCCAGCAGTTACACAACAGGGACCCACGAGCAGTACTTC
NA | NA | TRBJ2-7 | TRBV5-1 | CASSPGGEGLYF | TGCGCCAGCAGCCCGGGCGGGGAAGGGCTGTACTTC
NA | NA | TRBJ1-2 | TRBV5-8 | CASSLHSSGYTF | TGTGCCAGCAGCCTGCACTCGAGTGGCTACACCTTC
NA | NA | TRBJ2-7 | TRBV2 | CASSPSLAHRNF | TGTGCCAGCAGTCCTTCCTTAGCGCACCGGAACTTC
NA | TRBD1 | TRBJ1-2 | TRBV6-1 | CASSEMGRGHGYTF | TGTGCCAGCAGTGAGATGGGCAGGGGGCATGGCTACACCTTC
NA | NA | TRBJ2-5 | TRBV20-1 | CSAEETQYF | TGCAGTGCGGAGGAGACCCAGTACTTC
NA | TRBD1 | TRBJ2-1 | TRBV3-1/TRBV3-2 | CASSQDRANYNEQFF | TGTGCCAGCAGTCAAGACAGGGCGAACTACAATGAGCAGTTCTTC
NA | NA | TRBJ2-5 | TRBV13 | CASSRRTAQETQYF | TGTGCCAGCAGCCGGAGGACCGCACAAGAGACCCAGTACTTC
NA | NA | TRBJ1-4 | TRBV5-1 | CASRAAPTNEKLFF | TGCGCCAGCAGGGCCGCTCCAACTAATGAAAAACTGTTTTTT
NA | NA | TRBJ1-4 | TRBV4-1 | CASSQVQGDEKLFF | TGCGCCAGCAGCCAAGTACAGGGCGATGAAAAACTGTTTTTT